This TCR beta chain was sequenced in a study of blood T cell repertoires in COVID-19. Study as a whole: Some COVID-19 samples were acute and others convalescent; all came from the United States, Italy and Spain.

Under the authors' procedure: It was from reference gene primer amplification that nucleated cell counts were estimated. Libraries were prepared by immunoSEQ multiplex PCR; TCRdb keeps only in-frame clonotypes and omits some of them. From that table come the V and J calls and clone size; the DNA was used to work out D and trimming. In the table there are over 25,000 clones, almost 90% of which are singletons. The sequence was collected from a man between 65 and 79 years old with acute or convalescent COVID-19. Sequencing was carried out using peripheral blood.

The CDR3 spells CASSEAIQGTGELFF. The CDR3 DNA reads as TGTGCCAGCAGTGAAGCAATACAGGGGACCGGGGAGCTGTTTTTT. V is TRBV6-1 and J is TRBJ2-2; TRBD1 agrees at 7 bases. V trimming: 0 bases; J trimming: 5 bases; junction bases outside the gene matches: 3. Germline CDR1 and CDR2: MNHNS and SASEGT. The CDR3 runs 15 residues.